Listed here are 9 T cell receptor beta chains from one sample, sequenced in a study of blood T cell repertoires in COVID-19. Sequencing was performed with immunoSEQ multiplex PCR; in TCRdb, only in-frame clones are kept and a portion is missing. This table has some 60,000 clones, 77% appearing once. Specimen: peripheral blood. These receptor sequences come from a human donor in a cohort sampled during active COVID-19.

This clone has more than one count but fewer than ten. The V gene is TRBV12-3 or TRBV12-4, the J gene TRBJ1-1, with 8 bases matching TRBD1. The CDR3 is 11 amino acids. Trimming at V came to 10 bases and at J to 7 bases, leaving 5 bases not matched to a gene. The CDR3 region has the DNA TGTGCCACCCAGGGGGCTGGTGAAGCTTTCTTT. Its protein product is CATQGAGEAFF.

V and J are TRBV9 and TRBJ1-1; D not certain. Trimming stripped 0 bases from V and 8 bases from J, with 11 bases between. The CDR3 has 13 residues. CDR1 is SGDLS, CDR2 YYNGEE, per germline. The CDR3 loop reads CASSVVSSGEAFF. The CDR3 DNA sequence: TGTGCCAGCAGCGTAGTTTCATCCGGGGAAGCTTTCTTT.

In this sample, this clone turned up a few times. The rearrangement joins TRBV6-6 to TRBJ1-1; 8 nucleotides match TRBD1. This CDR3 region has 15 residues. V dropped 5 bases and J dropped 6; count of bases not matched to a gene: 11. Germline CDR1 is MNHNY and CDR2 is SVGAGI (reference sequence). CDR3 amino acids: CASSPTTGENPEAFF. The CDR3 nucleotides read TGTGCCAGCAGTCCTACGACAGGGGAGAATCCTGAAGCTTTCTTT.

The chain joins TRBV13 to TRBJ2-7, with 10 bases lining up with TRBD2. Germline trimming cut 5 bases from V and 5 bases from J; bases unmatched to any gene: 12. Germline CDR1 and CDR2: PRHDT and FYEKMQ (reference sequence). This CDR3 comprises 16 residues. CDR3 protein: CASSAPLSGRFNEQYF. In DNA, the CDR3 is TGTGCCAGCAGCGCGCCTCTTAGCGGGAGGTTTAACGAGCAGTACTTC.

This clone was picked up one time. The chain employs TRBV7-2 and TRBJ2-7, with TRBD2 matching over 10 bases. CDR1 and CDR2 (germline): SGHTA, FQGNSA. V lost 4 bases, J lost 2 bases, and 11 bases stayed unmatched. The CDR3 is made up of 17 amino acids. The CDR3 protein is CASSWMRTSGSPYEQYF. As DNA, the CDR3 is TGTGCCAGCAGCTGGATGCGGACTAGCGGTTCCCCCTACGAGCAGTACTTC.

This clone appeared a single time. The chain has TRBV12-3 or TRBV12-4 and TRBJ2-7, with TRBD1 matching 7 bases. Trimming took 5 bases from V and 2 from J; bases not matched to a gene: 3. This CDR3 has 13 amino acids. This chain's CDR3 is CASSPGTAYEQYF. DNA for the CDR3: TGTGCCAGCAGTCCAGGGACAGCCTACGAGCAGTACTTC.

This chain uses TRBV6-5 with TRBJ1-5; D may be TRBD1 (5 bases). The CDR3 covers 15 residues. Trimming took 5 bases from V and 5 from J, leaving 16 bases between them. In germline, CDR1 is MNHEY, CDR2 SVGAGI. CDR3 bases: TGTGCCAGCAGTAGGGGCCTTTTCTCCGATCAGCCCCAGCATTTT. Its protein is CASSRGLFSDQPQHF.

This chain uses TRBV2 with TRBJ2-7; 8 nucleotides align to TRBD1. The CDR3 is 16 amino acids. CDR1 is SNHLY and CDR2 is FYNNEI in the germline V gene. V dropped 7 bases and J dropped 6; count of bases not matched to a gene: 17. The CDR3 DNA is TGTGCCAGCAACCCGGACAGGGTAAAGTTCGCGAGCGAGCAGTACTTC. Its protein is CASNPDRVKFASEQYF. Based on the CDR3 plus reference TRBV2 and TRBJ2-7, the full variable domain is EPEVTQTPSHQVTQMGQEVILRCVPISNHLYFYWYRQILGQKVEFLVSFYNNEISEKSEIFDDQFSVERPDGSNFTLKIRSTKLEDSAMYFCASNPDRVKFASEQYFGPGTRLTVT.

The chain couples TRBV27 to TRBJ1-5; D unresolved. Trimming took 5 bases from V and 10 from J, leaving 24 bases between them. The V gene's germline CDR1 is MNHEY and CDR2 SMNVEV (reference sequence). The CDR3 is 16 residues long. CDR3 amino acids: CASSPLGSGRFVPQHF. The CDR3 bases are TGTGCCAGCAGTCCCTTGGGTTCGGGGAGGTTCGTACCCCAGCATTTT.